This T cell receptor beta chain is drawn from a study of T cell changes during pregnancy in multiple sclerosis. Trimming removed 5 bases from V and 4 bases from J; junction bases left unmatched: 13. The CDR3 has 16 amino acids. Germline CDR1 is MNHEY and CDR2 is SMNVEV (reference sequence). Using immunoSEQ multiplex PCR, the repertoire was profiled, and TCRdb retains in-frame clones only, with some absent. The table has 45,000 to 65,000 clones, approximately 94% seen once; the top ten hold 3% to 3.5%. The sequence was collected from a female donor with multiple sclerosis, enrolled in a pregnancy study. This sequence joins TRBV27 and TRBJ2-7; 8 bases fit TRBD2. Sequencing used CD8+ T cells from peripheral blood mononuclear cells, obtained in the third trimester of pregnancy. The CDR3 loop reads CASSASGGERGYEQYF. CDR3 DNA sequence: TGTGCCAGCAGTGCCAGCGGGGGAGAGCGGGGTTACGAGCAGTACTTC.